This T cell receptor (beta chain) came from a study of CD8 T cells in Susac syndrome. Per germline, CDR1 MGHRA and CDR2 YSYEKL. With V trimmed by 0 bases and J by 4 bases, 7 bases remained unmatched. The CDR3 length is 16 residues. Reverse transcription used about 0.45 to 1 ug RNA and random hexamers. TCRdb re-called the immunoSEQ multiplex PCR reads through MiXCR, storing one row per CDR3 protein. The sample has some 200,000 distinct CDR3 sequences; just under 95% are singletons. The source is a human donor with Susac syndrome. This rearrangement joins TRBV4-1 to TRBJ2-3; TRBD2 agrees at 7 bases. Specimen: CD8+ T cells from PBMCs. CDR3: CASSQDGSGRSDTQYF. The CDR3 coding sequence is TGCGCCAGCAGCCAAGATGGTAGCGGGCGGTCAGATACGCAGTATTTT.